The next 19 T cell receptor beta chains were all read from a single sample in a study of blood T cell repertoires in COVID-19. Clones were sequenced by immunoSEQ multiplex PCR, and TCRdb holds only the in-frame ones, with some missing. The table records 150,000 to 200,000 clones, roughly three quarters of them present only once. The source material was peripheral blood. The receptors originated from a woman in her thirties or forties with COVID-19, enrolled during active disease.

The gene calls are TRBV19 and TRBJ2-3; perhaps TRBD1 as D (5 bases). Trimming left V 1 base short and J 2 bases short, with 16 bases between. The CDR3 consists of 17 residues. From germline, CDR1 is LNHDA and CDR2 SQIVND (reference sequence). In DNA form, the CDR3 reads TGTGCCAGTAGTATAGGACCCGTACTCAGGGACACAGATACGCAGTATTTT. It is translated as CASSIGPVLRDTDTQYF.

This sequence joins TRBV6-2 or TRBV6-3 and TRBJ2-5; D is unclear. The CDR3 is 12 amino acids. V was pared by 6 bases and J by 5 bases, with 10 bases between. Germline CDR1 MNHEY, CDR2 SVGEGT. The CDR3 loop reads CASSSSLETQYF. In nucleotides, the CDR3 is TGTGCCAGCAGCTCGAGTTTGGAGACCCAGTACTTC.

In its sample, this clone was seen a few times. This chain uses TRBV19 with TRBJ1-5; no definite D call. The germline CDR1 and CDR2 sequences are LNHDA and SQIVND (reference sequence). V lost 6 bases and J lost 7, with 10 bases in between. The CDR3 sequence is 12 residues long. CDR3 region: CASRLARQPQHF. The CDR3 DNA reads as TGTGCCAGTAGACTGGCCAGGCAGCCCCAGCATTTT.

The chain has TRBV18 and TRBJ1-4; D perhaps matches TRBD1 (6 bases). Trimming cost V 6 bases and J 4 bases, with 18 bases left between them. This CDR3 has 16 residues. CDR1 is KGHSH and CDR2 is LQKENI in the germline V gene. CDR3 in amino acids: CASSLRQGPINEKLFF. Here the CDR3 DNA reads TGTGCCAGCTCTCTTCGGCAGGGGCCAATTAATGAAAAACTGTTTTTT.

This chain links TRBV30 with TRBJ1-2; 9 bases agree with TRBD1. Trimming at V came to 2 bases and at J to 7 bases, leaving 8 bases not matched to a gene. CDR3 size: 14 residues. CDR1 and CDR2 (germline): GTSNPN, SVGIG (reference sequence). CDR3 amino acids: CAWSLKGQGGGYTF. The CDR3 bases are TGTGCCTGGAGTCTCAAGGGACAGGGCGGTGGCTACACCTTC.

This clone occurred once. This chain joins TRBV10-3 and TRBJ2-1; 8 bases fit TRBD2. V gave up 11 bases and J gave up 0 bases; unmatched junction bases: 12. This CDR3 has 16 amino acids. The germline gives CDR1 ENHRY, CDR2 SYGVKD. The CDR3 sequence is CALKASGSSSYNEQFF. The CDR3, as DNA: TGTGCCCTCAAGGCTAGCGGGTCGAGCTCCTACAATGAGCAGTTCTTC.

The rearrangement links TRBV7-3 to TRBJ2-1, with TRBD2 matching 11 bases. The CDR3 covers 16 residues. Germline V gene lookup returns CDR1 SGHTA and CDR2 FQGTGA. J was trimmed by 8 bases and V by 5 bases; bases with no gene match: 11. Here the CDR3 DNA reads TGTGCCAGCAGCCCTAGTCTAGCGGGGGGCTTTGATGAGCAGTTCTTC. It is translated as CASSPSLAGGFDEQFF. Full variable domain (remainder filled in from reference TRBV7-3 and TRBJ2-1): GAGVSQTPSNKVTEKGKYVELRCDPISGHTALYWYRQSLGQGPEFLIYFQGTGAADDSGLPNDRFFAVRPEGSVSTLKIQRTERGDSAVYLCASSPSLAGGFDEQFFGPGTRLTVL.

The rearrangement links TRBV4-1 to TRBJ2-1, with unresolved D. This CDR3 spans 14 amino acids. V was cut by 4 bases and J by 1 base, with 8 bases left in between. The germline V gene encodes CDR1 MGHRA and CDR2 YSYEKL. The DNA for the CDR3 is TGCGCCAGCAGCCGGAAGGAGTCCTACAATGAGCAGTTCTTC. As protein: CASSRKESYNEQFF.

This chain connects TRBV20-1 to TRBJ1-1; D is unresolved. Trimming stripped 7 bases from V and 3 bases from J, with 6 bases between. CDR1 and CDR2 (germline): DFQATT, SNEGSKA (reference sequence). The CDR3 runs 10 residues. The CDR3 DNA follows: TGCAGTGTAGCGGACACTGAAGCTTTCTTT. Protein product: CSVADTEAFF.

J is TRBJ2-7 and V is TRBV7-2; 8 bases line up with TRBD1. Germline V gene sequence: CDR1 SGHTA, CDR2 FQGNSA. This CDR3 is built from 13 residues. J gave up 4 bases and V 8 bases, and 7 bases lay outside the gene matches. The CDR3: CASRLGQEYEQYF. In DNA, the CDR3 is TGTGCCAGCCGCCTGGGACAGGAGTACGAGCAGTACTTC.

This clone appeared a single time. The chain uses TRBV7-9 and TRBJ2-1, with 9 bases lining up with TRBD2. With V trimmed by 7 bases and J by 4 bases, 11 bases remained unmatched. This CDR3 has 16 residues. The V gene's germline CDR1 is SEHNR and CDR2 FQNEAQ (reference sequence). CDR3 in amino acids: CASIPRGSGSYNEQFF. The CDR3 bases are TGTGCCAGCATTCCGAGGGGTAGCGGGAGTTACAATGAGCAGTTCTTC.

The chain is built from TRBV2 and TRBJ1-1, with TRBD1 as a possible D gene (6 bases). The CDR3 runs 13 residues. The V and J ends lost 11 bases and 3 bases respectively, with 16 bases between them. Germline values: CDR1 SNHLY, CDR2 FYNNEI. The CDR3 DNA sequence: TGTGCCGCTAGCCGACAGGAGGACACTGAAGCTTTCTTT. It yields the protein CAASRQEDTEAFF.

The chain is built from TRBV9 and TRBJ2-1; the match to TRBD2 covers 7 bases. V lost 4 bases and J lost 5; bases outside the gene matches: 6. CDR3 length: 14 amino acids. In germline, CDR1 is SGDLS, CDR2 YYNGEE. The CDR3 reads CASSPRGGHNEQFF. CDR3 DNA sequence: TGTGCCAGCAGCCCGAGGGGAGGGCACAATGAGCAGTTCTTC.

The chain recombines TRBV27 with TRBJ1-3, with TRBD1 as a possible D gene (6 bases). The CDR3 has 15 amino acids. Germline values: CDR1 MNHEY, CDR2 SMNVEV (reference sequence). The V end was cut by 5 bases, the J end by 8 bases, with 19 bases between. CDR3 nucleotides: TGTGCCAGCAGTCTAAGCGCAGGGGTTGGGTACACCATATATTTT. Protein product: CASSLSAGVGYTIYF.

The rearrangement links TRBV13 to TRBJ1-2; 7 nucleotides match TRBD1. The CDR3 is 13 amino acids. The V and J ends lost 3 bases and 8 bases, in that order; junction bases with no gene match: 6. Germline lookup yields CDR1 PRHDT and CDR2 FYEKMQ (reference sequence). The CDR3 sequence is CASSFVGGEGYTF. CDR3 in DNA: TGTGCCAGCAGCTTCGTAGGGGGCGAGGGCTACACCTTC.

This clone occurred a few times. CDR3 nucleotide sequence: TGTGCCAGCAGCCAAGAGGGGCTCGACTATGGCTACACCTTC. Translating it yields CASSQEGLDYGYTF. The V call is TRBV4-2, the J call TRBJ1-2; possibly TRBD1 for D (5 bases). Germline CDR1 and CDR2: LGHNA and YNFKEQ. Trimming cost V 0 bases and J 3 bases, with 8 bases left between them. The CDR3 has 14 residues.

This clone has only one observation. The J gene is TRBJ2-5, the V gene TRBV24-1; TRBD1 matches 8 bases. The V and J ends lost 4 bases and 5 bases, in that order; junction bases with no gene match: 2. Germline CDR1 and CDR2: KGHDR and SFDVKD. The length of the CDR3 is 13 residues. CDR3 nucleotides: TGTGCCACCAGTGACACAGGGGGGGAGACCCAGTACTTC. Translating it yields CATSDTGGETQYF.

The V gene is TRBV7-9, the J gene TRBJ1-1; unclear D gene. The V and J ends lost 5 bases and 6 bases respectively, with 10 bases between them. Germline CDR1 and CDR2: SEHNR and FQNEAQ (reference sequence). The CDR3 spans 12 residues. The CDR3 reads CASSLASSEAFF. CDR3 nucleotides: TGTGCCAGCAGCCTGGCATCGTCTGAAGCTTTCTTT. Looking up the rest from reference TRBV7-9 and TRBJ1-1 gives the full variable domain: DTGVSQNPRHKITKRGQNVTFRCDPISEHNRLYWYRQTLGQGPEFLTYFQNEAQLEKSRLLSDRFSAERPKGSFSTLEIQRTEQGDSAMYLCASSLASSEAFFGQGTRLTVV.

V and J are TRBV27 and TRBJ1-1; TRBD1 aligns across 7 bases. The V segment lost 5 bases and the J segment 9 bases; nucleotides outside the gene matches: 9. Germline CDR1 reads MNHEY; CDR2 reads SMNVEV (reference sequence). CDR3 length: 13 residues. DNA for the CDR3: TGTGCCAGCAGTGACATCAGGGGGGCACAAGCTTTCTTT. Translation: CASSDIRGAQAFF.